These T cell receptor beta chains were read from a single sample in a study of neurological immune-mediated disorders. TCRdb re-derived calls from the 5' RACE reads in MiXCR, one entry per CDR3 protein. The sample lists 66,000 or so distinct CDR3 sequences, around 5.2% occurring once. Sequencing used PBMCs. The source of these receptors is a woman in her twenties or thirties with multiple sclerosis. The CDR3 runs from the conserved cysteine through the conserved F or W. A D gene is named only where the DNA matches it firmly. For some rows the clone size is stated as once, few or many, or as a class when expanded; others skip it.

clone_size	v_call	cdr3_length	j_call	d_call	cdr3_aa	cdr3_nt
many	TRBV9	14	TRBJ1-4	.	CASSVGVDNEKLFF	TGTGCCAGCAGCGTAGGGGTCGATAATGAAAAACTGTTTTTT
many	TRBV5-6	14	TRBJ2-1	.	CASSPDSLGGEQFF	TGTGCCAGCAGCCCGGACAGTTTGGGTGGTGAGCAGTTCTTC
many	TRBV5-6	12	TRBJ2-2	.	CASSPNTGELFF	TGTGCCAGCAGCCCAAACACCGGGGAGCTGTTTTTT
few	TRBV20-1	15	TRBJ1-5	.	CSARAPGPSNQPQNF	TGCAGTGCTAGAGCCCCGGGGCCTAGCAATCAGCCCCAGAATTTT
many	TRBV6-5	18	TRBJ1-3	TRBD1	CASSYRTGGMTAGNTIYF	TGTGCCAGCAGTTATAGGACAGGGGGCATGACGGCTGGAAACACCATATATTTT
many	TRBV20-1	15	TRBJ2-1	.	CSAREIVGVSDEQFF	TGCAGTGCTAGAGAAATCGTCGGCGTTAGTGATGAGCAGTTCTTC
many	TRBV3-1	14	TRBJ1-6	.	CASSQVEGESPLHF	TGTGCCAGCAGCCAAGTAGAAGGGGAATCACCCCTCCACTTT
many	TRBV27	21	TRBJ2-7	TRBD1	CASSFLKKDLWSAGGQREQYF	TGTGCCAGCAGTTTCCTTAAAAAGGATTTATGGTCGGCAGGGGGCCAAAGGGAGCAGTACTTC
.	TRBV5-5	13	TRBJ1-2	.	CASSLGREYGYTF	TGTGCCAGCAGCTTGGGTCGGGAGTATGGCTACACCTTC
.	TRBV12-3/TRBV12-4	13	TRBJ1-2	.	CASSLHQDYGYTF	TGTGCCAGCAGTTTACATCAGGACTATGGCTACACCTTC
many	TRBV28	14	TRBJ1-2	.	CASSLLGDLYGYTF	TGTGCCAGCAGTTTACTGGGCGATCTCTATGGCTACACCTTC
medium-sized	TRBV29-1	13	TRBJ1-4	.	CSVEEDRLKRLFF	TGCAGCGTTGAAGAAGACAGACTGAAAAGACTGTTTTTT